This TCR beta chain originates from a study of T cell responses to AZD1222 COVID-19 vaccine (dated by TCRdb to the early 2020s). About the investigation overall: AZD1222 recipients given second doses at about 4 weeks or at about 12 weeks were pooled, since spike-specific TCR depth and breadth were not found to differ between the two schedules. TCR sequencing covered approximately 230 trial participants: 200 to 220 given two doses of AZD1222 and some 25 given two doses of MenACWY control vaccine. Trial participants were enrolled by age into subgroups of 18-55, 56-69 and 70-plus years, and around 140, 26 and 57 TCR-sequenced participants, respectively, were included in these subgroups. Beyond this particular receptor, the publication reports: Participants were mostly white British, with more females than males. The authors suggested clonal diversity may have been underestimated. Conclusions about previously exposed vaccinees were limited because only six AZD1222 recipients were SARS-CoV-2 seropositive at baseline. Spike-specific TCR breadth and depth rose significantly after two AZD1222 doses compared with day 0 and with MenACWY recipients. In the small 56-69-year group, the increase in depth fell short of significance, most likely because of low power. Epitopes outside the regions mutated in the B.1.351 and B.1.1.7 variants were reportedly recognized by nearly half of the unique spike-specific TCRs. CD4 TCRs associated with the vaccine covered the entire spike protein, and the dominant responses were in regions 160-218 and 743-854. Because no day 14 peak-response samples were available, repertoires were characterized only after the peak T cell response.

The time point label, as the study defines it: baseline before first vaccination. Samples from vaccinated people were obtained from the UK trials COV001 and COV002, which included a single-blind randomized controlled phase 2/3 trial of AZD1222 (ChAdOx1 nCoV-19) in healthy adults. For TCRbeta chain sequencing, PBMC samples from trial participants were taken at day 0 and at day 28 after the second dose. The CDR3 regions of human TCRbeta chains were subjected to immunosequencing. On the study's bioinformatics: TCRs in the repertoires were compared against a reference library of SARS-CoV-2-specific TCRs that had been generated with the MIRA antigen-specificity platform. Breadth was defined as the fraction of unique TCRs that were SARS-CoV-2-associated, and depth was defined as the fraction of total T cells that were SARS-CoV-2-associated. Using the MIRA data, each spike-specific TCR was mapped to the spike region that the TCR reacts to and placed in a CD4 or CD8 class. Log10-transformed breadth and depth values were compared by one-way ANOVA with Sidak's multiple comparisons tests. TCRdb limited this immuneACCESS table to in-frame rearrangements with V and J called. A share of clones is missing; checked studies link under half to unresolved V genes, and the rest is unexplained. For V, J and clone size, that table is used; D and trimming come from the DNA. For this sample there are about 140,000 clones; approximately 88% appear just once. Roughly 4.3% of the sample is in the top ten clones.

As to this clone: Its specific antigen is unknown. Base qualities were left out, and no much larger clone turns up one base away.

Sample: peripheral blood, taken on day 0 of AZD1222 vaccination. The receptor's source is an adult in good health.

The nucleotide sequence reads as follows: TGTGCCAGCAGTGGGGGTCCGGGGCGGAATGAAAAACTGTTTTTT. It codes for CASSGGPGRNEKLFF. This receptor chain uses TRBV6-1 and TRBJ1-4; D gene: possibly TRBD1, on 5 matching bases. The CDR3 contains 15 residues, cysteine and phenylalanine counted. The retained sequence is limited to the CDR3, 45 bases, with the frame set at the first base. Looking up the germline V gene yields CDR1 MNHNS and CDR2 SASEGT. V is pared back by 4 bases and J by 5 bases, with 14 bases lying between the germline termini.